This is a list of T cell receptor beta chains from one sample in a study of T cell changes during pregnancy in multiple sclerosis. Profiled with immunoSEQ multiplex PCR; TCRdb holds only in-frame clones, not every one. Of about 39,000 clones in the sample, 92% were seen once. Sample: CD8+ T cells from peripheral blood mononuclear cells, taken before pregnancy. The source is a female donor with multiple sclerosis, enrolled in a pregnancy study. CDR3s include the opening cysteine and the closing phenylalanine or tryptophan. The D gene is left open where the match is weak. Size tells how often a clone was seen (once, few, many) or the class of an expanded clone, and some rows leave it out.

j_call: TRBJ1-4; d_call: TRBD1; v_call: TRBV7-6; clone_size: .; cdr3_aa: CASRPGTGRDEKLFF; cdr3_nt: TGTGCCAGCAGGCCGGGGACAGGGAGGGACGAAAAACTGTTTTTT
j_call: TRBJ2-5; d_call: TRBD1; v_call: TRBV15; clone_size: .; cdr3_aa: CATSPRTGVGETQYF; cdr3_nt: TGTGCCACCAGCCCAAGGACAGGGGTCGGAGAGACCCAGTACTTC
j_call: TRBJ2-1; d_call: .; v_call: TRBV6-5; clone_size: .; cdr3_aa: CASREGRGYEQFF; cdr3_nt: TGTGCCAGCAGGGAGGGCCGGGGGTATGAGCAGTTCTTC
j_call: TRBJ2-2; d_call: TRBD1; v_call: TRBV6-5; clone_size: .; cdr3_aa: CASSWGQTGELFF; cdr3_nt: TGTGCCAGCAGTTGGGGACAGACCGGGGAGCTGTTTTTT
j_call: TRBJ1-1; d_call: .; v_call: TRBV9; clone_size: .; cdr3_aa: CASSVATEAFF; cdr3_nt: TGTGCCAGCAGCGTAGCTACGGAAGCTTTCTTT
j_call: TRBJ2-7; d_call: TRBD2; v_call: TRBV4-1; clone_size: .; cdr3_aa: CASSQGISGNYEQYF; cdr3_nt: TGCGCCAGCAGCCAAGGTATTAGCGGGAACTACGAGCAGTACTTC
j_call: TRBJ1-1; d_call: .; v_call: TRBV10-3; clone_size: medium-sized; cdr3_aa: CAITRGGPDTEAFF; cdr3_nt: TGTGCCATCACCCGGGGGGGCCCAGACACTGAAGCTTTCTTT
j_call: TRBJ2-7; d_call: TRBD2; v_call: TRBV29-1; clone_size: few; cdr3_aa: CSVEGTSGTVPTEQYF; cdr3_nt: TGCAGCGTTGAGGGAACTAGCGGGACCGTTCCTACTGAGCAGTACTTC
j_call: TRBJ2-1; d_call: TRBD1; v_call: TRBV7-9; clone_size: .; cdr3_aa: CASSLGTGAEQFF; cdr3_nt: TGTGCCAGCAGCTTAGGGACAGGGGCTGAGCAGTTCTTC
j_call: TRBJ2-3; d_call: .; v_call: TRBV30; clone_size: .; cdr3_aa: CAQGRGTDTQYF; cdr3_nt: TGTGCCCAGGGGCGGGGCACAGATACGCAGTATTTT
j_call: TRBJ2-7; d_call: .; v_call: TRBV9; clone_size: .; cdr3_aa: CASSVDRISFTYEQYF; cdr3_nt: TGTGCCAGCAGCGTCGACAGGATTAGTTTTACCTACGAGCAGTACTTC
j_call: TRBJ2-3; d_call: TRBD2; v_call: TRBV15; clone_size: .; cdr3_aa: CATSEGVSRGGSTDTQYF; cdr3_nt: TGTGCCACCAGCGAGGGCGTCTCTCGGGGGGGGAGCACAGATACGCAGTATTTT
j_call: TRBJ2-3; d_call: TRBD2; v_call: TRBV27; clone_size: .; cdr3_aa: CASRAGGRGTDTQYF; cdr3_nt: TGTGCCAGCAGAGCTGGCGGGAGGGGCACAGATACGCAGTATTTT
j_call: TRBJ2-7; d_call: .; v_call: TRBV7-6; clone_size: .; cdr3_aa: CASSLEATPSYEQYF; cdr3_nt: TGTGCCAGCAGCTTAGAGGCGACTCCTTCCTACGAGCAGTACTTC
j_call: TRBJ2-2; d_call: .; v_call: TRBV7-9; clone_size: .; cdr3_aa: CASSAGTGNTGELFF; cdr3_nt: TGTGCCAGCAGCGCCGGGACTGGGAACACCGGGGAGCTGTTTTTT
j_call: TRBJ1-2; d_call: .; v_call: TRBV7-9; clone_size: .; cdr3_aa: CASSSPSDSSYGYTF; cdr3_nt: TGTGCCAGCAGCTCTCCTTCGGACAGCTCCTATGGCTACACCTTC
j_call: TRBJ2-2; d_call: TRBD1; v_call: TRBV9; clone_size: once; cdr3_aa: CASSEPGQGGTGELFF; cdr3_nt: TGTGCCAGCAGCGAGCCGGGACAGGGGGGGACCGGGGAGCTGTTTTTT
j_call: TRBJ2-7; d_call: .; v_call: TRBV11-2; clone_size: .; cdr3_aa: CASSSLERVYEQYF; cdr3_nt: TGTGCCAGCAGCTCTCTAGAGCGGGTCTACGAGCAGTACTTC
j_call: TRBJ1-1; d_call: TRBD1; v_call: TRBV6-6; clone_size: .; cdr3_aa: CASIPTGGGMFPEAFF; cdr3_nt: TGTGCCAGCATCCCTACAGGAGGGGGCATGTTCCCTGAAGCTTTCTTT
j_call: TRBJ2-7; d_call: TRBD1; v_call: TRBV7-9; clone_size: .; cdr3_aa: CASSLGLGTGGYEQYF; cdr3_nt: TGTGCCAGCAGCTTAGGCCTTGGGACAGGCGGCTACGAGCAGTACTTC
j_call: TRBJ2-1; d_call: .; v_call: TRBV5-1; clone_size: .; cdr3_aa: CASSYVSAESEQFF; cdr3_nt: TGCGCCAGCAGCTATGTTAGCGCGGAGTCTGAGCAGTTCTTC
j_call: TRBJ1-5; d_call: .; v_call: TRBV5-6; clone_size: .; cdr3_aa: CASSVRVKSNQPQHF; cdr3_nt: TGTGCCAGCAGCGTCAGGGTGAAAAGCAATCAGCCCCAGCATTTT
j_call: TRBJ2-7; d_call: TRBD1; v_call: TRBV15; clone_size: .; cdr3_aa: CASSTGEGEQYF; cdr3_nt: TGTGCCTCGTCGACAGGGGAAGGCGAGCAGTACTTC
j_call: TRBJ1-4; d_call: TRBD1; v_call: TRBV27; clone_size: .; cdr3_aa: CASGWTGGNEKLFF; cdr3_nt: TGTGCCAGCGGATGGACAGGGGGCAATGAAAAACTGTTTTTT
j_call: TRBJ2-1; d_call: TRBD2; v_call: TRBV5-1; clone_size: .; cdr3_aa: CASSWLLAGGPNEQFF; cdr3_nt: TGCGCCAGCAGCTGGTTACTAGCGGGAGGCCCCAATGAGCAGTTCTTC
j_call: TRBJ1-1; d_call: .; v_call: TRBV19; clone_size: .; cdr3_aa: CASSMKGYGTEAFF; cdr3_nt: TGTGCCAGTAGTATGAAGGGGTATGGAACTGAAGCTTTCTTT
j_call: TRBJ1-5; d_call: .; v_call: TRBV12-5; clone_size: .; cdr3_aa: CASAEGGNQPQHF; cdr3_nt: TGTGCTAGTGCAGAAGGGGGCAATCAGCCCCAGCATTTT
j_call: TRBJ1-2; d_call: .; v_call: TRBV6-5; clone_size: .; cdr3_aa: CASSGPYGYTF; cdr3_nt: TGTGCCAGCAGTGGGCCCTATGGCTACACCTTC
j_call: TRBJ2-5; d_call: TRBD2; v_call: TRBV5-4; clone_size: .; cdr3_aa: CASSLRQTSGQETQYF; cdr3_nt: TGTGCCAGCAGCTTACGACAGACTAGCGGCCAAGAGACCCAGTACTTC
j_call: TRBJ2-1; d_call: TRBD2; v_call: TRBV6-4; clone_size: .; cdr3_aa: CASSDSLAGGLQFF; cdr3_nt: TGTGCCAGCAGTGACTCCCTAGCGGGGGGCCTCCAGTTCTTC
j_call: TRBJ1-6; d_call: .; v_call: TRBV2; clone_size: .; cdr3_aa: CASSEAWYAIYSYNSPLHF; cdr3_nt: TGTGCCAGCAGTGAAGCTTGGTACGCGATCTACTCCTATAATTCACCCCTCCACTTT
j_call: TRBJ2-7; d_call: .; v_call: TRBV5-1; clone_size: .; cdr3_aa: CASSLAGTGTLSYEQYF; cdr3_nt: TGCGCCAGCAGCTTGGCTGGGACCGGGACTTTGTCCTACGAGCAGTACTTC
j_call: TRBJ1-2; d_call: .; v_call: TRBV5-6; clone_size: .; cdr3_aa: CASSPWGVDYGYTF; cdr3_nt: TGTGCCAGCAGCCCCTGGGGGGTCGACTATGGCTACACCTTC
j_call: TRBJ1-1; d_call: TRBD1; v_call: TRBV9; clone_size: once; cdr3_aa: CASSTPRTGENTEAFF; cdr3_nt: TGTGCCAGCAGCACCCCTCGAACAGGGGAGAACACTGAAGCTTTCTTT
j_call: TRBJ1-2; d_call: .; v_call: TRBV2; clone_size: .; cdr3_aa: CADGPTGNYGYTF; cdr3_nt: TGTGCCGACGGGCCCACAGGAAACTATGGCTACACCTTC
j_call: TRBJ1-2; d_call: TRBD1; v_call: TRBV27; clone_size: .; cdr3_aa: CASSPPKGAHTF; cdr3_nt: TGTGCCAGCAGTCCTCCTAAGGGGGCTCACACCTTC
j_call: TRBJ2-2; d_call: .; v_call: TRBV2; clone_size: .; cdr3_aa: CATKTGTGELFF; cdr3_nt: TGTGCCACCAAGACCGGGACAGGGGAGCTGTTTTTT
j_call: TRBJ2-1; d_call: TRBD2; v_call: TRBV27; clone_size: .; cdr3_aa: CASSPRAGGPVEQFF; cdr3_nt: TGTGCCAGCAGTCCCCGAGCGGGGGGGCCGGTTGAGCAGTTCTTC
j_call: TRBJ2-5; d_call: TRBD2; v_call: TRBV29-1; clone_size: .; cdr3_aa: CSVAPGLAGETQYF; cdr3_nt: TGCAGCGTTGCTCCGGGACTAGCGGGAGAGACCCAGTACTTC
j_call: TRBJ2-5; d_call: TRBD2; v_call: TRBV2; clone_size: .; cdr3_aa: CASSELLAGAPRRETQYF; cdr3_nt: TGTGCCAGCAGTGAATTGCTAGCGGGGGCCCCACGAAGGGAGACCCAGTACTTC
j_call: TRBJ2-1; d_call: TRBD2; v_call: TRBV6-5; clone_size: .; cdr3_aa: CASSSGTSANEQFF; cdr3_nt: TGTGCCAGCAGTTCCGGGACTAGCGCCAATGAGCAGTTCTTC
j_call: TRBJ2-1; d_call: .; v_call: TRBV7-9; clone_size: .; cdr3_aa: CASSLSVREQFF; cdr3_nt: TGTGCCAGCAGCTTATCGGTTCGTGAGCAGTTCTTC
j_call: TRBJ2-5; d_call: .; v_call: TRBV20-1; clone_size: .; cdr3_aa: CGLYQETQYF; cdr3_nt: TGCGGACTGTACCAAGAGACCCAGTACTTC
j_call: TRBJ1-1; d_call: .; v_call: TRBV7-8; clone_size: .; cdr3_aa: CASSSGGPTEAFF; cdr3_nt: TGTGCCAGCAGCTCCGGGGGACCGACTGAAGCTTTCTTT
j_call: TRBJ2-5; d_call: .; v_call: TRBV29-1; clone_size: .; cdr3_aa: CSVVQSRAQYF; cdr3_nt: TGCAGCGTTGTTCAGTCTCGGGCCCAGTACTTC
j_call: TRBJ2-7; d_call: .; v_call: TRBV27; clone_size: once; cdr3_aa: CASSPRRDFHEQYF; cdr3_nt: TGTGCCAGCAGCCCTCGCCGGGACTTCCACGAGCAGTACTTC
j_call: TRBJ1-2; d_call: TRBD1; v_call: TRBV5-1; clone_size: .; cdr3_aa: CASSQQGQANYGYTF; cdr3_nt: TGCGCCAGCAGCCAACAGGGGCAGGCTAACTATGGCTACACCTTC
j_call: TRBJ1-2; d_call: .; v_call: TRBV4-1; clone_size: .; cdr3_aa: CASSQNKGAGYGYTF; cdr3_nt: TGCGCCAGCAGCCAAAATAAGGGAGCGGGCTATGGCTACACCTTC
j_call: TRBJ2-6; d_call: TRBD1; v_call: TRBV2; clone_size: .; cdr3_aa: CASREQGWPTGANVLTF; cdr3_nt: TGTGCCAGCAGGGAACAGGGGTGGCCTACTGGGGCCAACGTCCTGACTTTC
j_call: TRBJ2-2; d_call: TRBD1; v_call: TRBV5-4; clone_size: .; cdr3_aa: CASSIQTGGLNTGELFF; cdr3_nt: TGTGCCAGCAGCATCCAGACAGGGGGCCTAAACACCGGGGAGCTGTTTTTT
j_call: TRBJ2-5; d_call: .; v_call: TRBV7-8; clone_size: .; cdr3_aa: CASSFLTLQETQYF; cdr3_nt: TGTGCCAGCAGCTTCTTGACTCTCCAAGAGACCCAGTACTTC
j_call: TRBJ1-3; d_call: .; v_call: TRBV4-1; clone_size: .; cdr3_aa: CASNPGVQVSGNTIYF; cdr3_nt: TGCGCCAGCAACCCAGGGGTGCAGGTCTCTGGAAACACCATATATTTT
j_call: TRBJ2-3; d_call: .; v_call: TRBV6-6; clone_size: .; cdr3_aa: CASSYPGVDGQYF; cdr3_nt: TGTGCCAGCAGTTATCCCGGGGTAGATGGGCAGTATTTT
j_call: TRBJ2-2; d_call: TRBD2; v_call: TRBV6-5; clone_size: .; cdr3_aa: CASSYGSGKAGELFF; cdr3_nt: TGTGCCAGCAGTTACGGTAGCGGGAAAGCCGGGGAGCTGTTTTTT
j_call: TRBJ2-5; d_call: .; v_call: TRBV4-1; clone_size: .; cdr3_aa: CASSQAPGRSETQYF; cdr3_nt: TGCGCCAGCAGCCAAGCTCCGGGGAGGTCGGAGACCCAGTACTTC